This TCR beta chain was recorded in a study of lymphopenia after photon versus proton radiotherapy. General study results and limits: Post-nadir diversity loss with photons came from oligoclonal expansion, particularly CD8+ Temra cells.

This CDR3 contains 14 residues. With V trimmed by 11 bases and J by 10 bases, 11 bases remained unmatched. Germline CDR1 MNHNS, CDR2 SASEGT. With respect to this clone: Its matching antigen is unknown.

The table came from immunoSEQ multiplex PCR; TCRdb's copy has only in-frame clones and leaves some out. The sample holds roughly 30,000 clones; about 87% are singletons and the top ten take about 50%. This clonotype originated in a woman aged 55 to 70 with cholangiocarcinoma. Some clones in this sample may be carry-over from other donors' samples. Sequenced here: peripheral blood, sampled from a patient treated with proton-based radiotherapy. V gene TRBV6-1 combines with J gene TRBJ2-1, with 13 bases that match TRBD2. Written as DNA, the CDR3 is TGTGCCGGGGCCTCGGGACTAGCGGGGCACGAGCAGTTCTTC. It codes for CAGASGLAGHEQFF.